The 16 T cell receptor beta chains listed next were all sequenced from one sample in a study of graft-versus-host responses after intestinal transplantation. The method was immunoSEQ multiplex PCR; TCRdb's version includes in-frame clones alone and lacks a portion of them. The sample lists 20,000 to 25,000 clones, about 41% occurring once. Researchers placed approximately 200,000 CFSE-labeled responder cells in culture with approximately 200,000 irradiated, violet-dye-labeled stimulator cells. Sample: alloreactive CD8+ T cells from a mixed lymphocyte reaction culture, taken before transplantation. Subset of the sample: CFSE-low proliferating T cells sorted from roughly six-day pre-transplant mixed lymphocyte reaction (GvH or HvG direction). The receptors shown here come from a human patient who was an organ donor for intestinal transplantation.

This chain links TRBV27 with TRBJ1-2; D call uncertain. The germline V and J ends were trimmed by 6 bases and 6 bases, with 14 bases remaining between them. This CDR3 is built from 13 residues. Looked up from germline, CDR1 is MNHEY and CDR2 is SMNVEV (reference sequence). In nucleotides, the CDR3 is TGTGCCAGCAGCCTGGCGGGGAACGATGGCTACACCTTC. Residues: CASSLAGNDGYTF.

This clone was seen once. For the CDR3, the DNA is TGTGCCAGCAGCTTATTGACTGAAGCTTTCTTT. Its protein is CASSLLTEAFF. The chain has TRBV7-6 and TRBJ1-1, with D uncertain. Trimming took off 2 bases at V and 5 bases at J, with 3 bases between the two ends. Germline CDR1 is SGHVS and CDR2 is FNYEAQ. CDR3 size: 11 residues.

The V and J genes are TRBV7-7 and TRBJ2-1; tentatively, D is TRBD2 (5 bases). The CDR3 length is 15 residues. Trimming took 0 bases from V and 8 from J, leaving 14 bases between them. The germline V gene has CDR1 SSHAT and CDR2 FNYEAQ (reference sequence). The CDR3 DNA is TGTGCCAGCAGCTTAGCTGGACGCGAGGAGGATGAGCAGTTCTTC. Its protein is CASSLAGREEDEQFF.

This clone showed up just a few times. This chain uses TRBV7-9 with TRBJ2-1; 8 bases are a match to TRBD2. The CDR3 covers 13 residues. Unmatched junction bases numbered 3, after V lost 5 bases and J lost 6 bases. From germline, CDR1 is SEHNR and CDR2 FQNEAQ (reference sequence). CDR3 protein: CASSLGLGNEQFF. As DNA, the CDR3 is TGTGCCAGCAGCCTGGGACTAGGCAATGAGCAGTTCTTC.

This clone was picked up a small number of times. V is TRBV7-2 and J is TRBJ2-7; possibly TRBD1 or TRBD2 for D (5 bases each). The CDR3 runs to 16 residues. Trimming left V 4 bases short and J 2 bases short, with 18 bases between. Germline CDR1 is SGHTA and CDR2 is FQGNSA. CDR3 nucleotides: TGTGCCAGCAGCTCATCGGGGCCAGCTTGGCCCTACGAGCAGTACTTC. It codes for CASSSSGPAWPYEQYF.

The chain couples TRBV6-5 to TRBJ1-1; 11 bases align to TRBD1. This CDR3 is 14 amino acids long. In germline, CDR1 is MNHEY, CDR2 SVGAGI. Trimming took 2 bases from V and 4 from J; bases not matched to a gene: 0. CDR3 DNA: TGTGCCAGCAGTTACGGACAGGGGGCCACTGAAGCTTTCTTT. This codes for CASSYGQGATEAFF.

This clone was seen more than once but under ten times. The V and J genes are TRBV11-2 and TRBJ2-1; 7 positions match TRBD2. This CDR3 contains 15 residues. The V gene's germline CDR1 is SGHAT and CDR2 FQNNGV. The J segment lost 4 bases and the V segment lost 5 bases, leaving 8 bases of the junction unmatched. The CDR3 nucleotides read TGTGCCAGCAGCCGACCGGGACTAAATTACAATGAGCAGTTCTTC. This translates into CASSRPGLNYNEQFF.

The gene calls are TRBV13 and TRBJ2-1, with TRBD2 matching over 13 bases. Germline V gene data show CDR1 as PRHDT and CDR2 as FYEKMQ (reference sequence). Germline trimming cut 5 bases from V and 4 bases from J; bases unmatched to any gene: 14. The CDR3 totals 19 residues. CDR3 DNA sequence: TGTGCCAGCAGCCTCGGACTAGCGGGAGCGGTGTCGACTTACAATGAGCAGTTCTTC. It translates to CASSLGLAGAVSTYNEQFF.

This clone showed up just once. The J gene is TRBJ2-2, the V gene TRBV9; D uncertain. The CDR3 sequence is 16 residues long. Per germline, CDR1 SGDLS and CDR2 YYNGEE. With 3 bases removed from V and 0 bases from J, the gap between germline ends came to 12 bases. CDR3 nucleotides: TGTGCCAGCAGCGCCGGATATCCCGCGAACACCGGGGAGCTGTTTTTT. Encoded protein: CASSAGYPANTGELFF.

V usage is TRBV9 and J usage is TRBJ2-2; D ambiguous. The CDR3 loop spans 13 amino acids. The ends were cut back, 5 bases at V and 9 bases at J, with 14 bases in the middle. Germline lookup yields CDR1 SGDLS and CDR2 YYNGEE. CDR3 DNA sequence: TGTGCCAGCAGTGGCAGGTCCTCATGGGAGCTGTTTTTT. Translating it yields CASSGRSSWELFF.

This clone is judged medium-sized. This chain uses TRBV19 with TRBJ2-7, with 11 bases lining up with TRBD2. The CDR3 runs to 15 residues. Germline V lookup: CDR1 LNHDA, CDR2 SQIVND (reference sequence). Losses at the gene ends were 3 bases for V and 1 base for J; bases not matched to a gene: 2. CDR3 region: CASSIRLAGSYEQYF. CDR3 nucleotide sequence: TGTGCCAGTAGTATCAGACTAGCGGGATCCTACGAGCAGTACTTC.

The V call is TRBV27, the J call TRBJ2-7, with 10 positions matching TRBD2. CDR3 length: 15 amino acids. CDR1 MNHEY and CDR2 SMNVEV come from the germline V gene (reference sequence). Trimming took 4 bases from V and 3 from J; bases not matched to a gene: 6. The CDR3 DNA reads TGTGCCAGCAGTTCCCGACTAGCGGGCCGCTACGAGCAGTACTTC. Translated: CASSSRLAGRYEQYF.

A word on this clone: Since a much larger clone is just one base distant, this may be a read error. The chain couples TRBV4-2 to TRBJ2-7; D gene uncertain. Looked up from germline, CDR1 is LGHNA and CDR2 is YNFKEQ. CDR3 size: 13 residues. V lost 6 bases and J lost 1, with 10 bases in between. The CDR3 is CASSPGSSYEQYF. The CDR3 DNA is TGTGCCAGCAGTCCCGGTAGTTCCTACGAGCAGTACTTC.

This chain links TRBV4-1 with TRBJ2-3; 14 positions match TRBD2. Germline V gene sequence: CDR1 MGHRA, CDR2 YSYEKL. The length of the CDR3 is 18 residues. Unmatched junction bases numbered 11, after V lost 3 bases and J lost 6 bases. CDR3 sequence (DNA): TGCGCCAGCAGCCAGGGGACGGGGACTAGCGGGAGCGGCGATACGCAGTATTTT. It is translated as CASSQGTGTSGSGDTQYF.

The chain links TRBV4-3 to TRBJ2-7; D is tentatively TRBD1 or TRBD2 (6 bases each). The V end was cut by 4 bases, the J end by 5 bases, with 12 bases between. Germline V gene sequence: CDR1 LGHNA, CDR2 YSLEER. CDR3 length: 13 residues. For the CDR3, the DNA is TGCGCCAGCAGCCTGGGAAGGGGGGACGAGCAGTACTTC. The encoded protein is CASSLGRGDEQYF.

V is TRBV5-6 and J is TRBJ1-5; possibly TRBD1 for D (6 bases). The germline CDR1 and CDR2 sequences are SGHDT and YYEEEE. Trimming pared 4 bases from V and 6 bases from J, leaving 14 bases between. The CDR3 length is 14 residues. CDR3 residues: CASSVQGGGQPQHF. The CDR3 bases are TGTGCCAGCAGCGTCCAGGGAGGGGGTCAGCCCCAGCATTTT.